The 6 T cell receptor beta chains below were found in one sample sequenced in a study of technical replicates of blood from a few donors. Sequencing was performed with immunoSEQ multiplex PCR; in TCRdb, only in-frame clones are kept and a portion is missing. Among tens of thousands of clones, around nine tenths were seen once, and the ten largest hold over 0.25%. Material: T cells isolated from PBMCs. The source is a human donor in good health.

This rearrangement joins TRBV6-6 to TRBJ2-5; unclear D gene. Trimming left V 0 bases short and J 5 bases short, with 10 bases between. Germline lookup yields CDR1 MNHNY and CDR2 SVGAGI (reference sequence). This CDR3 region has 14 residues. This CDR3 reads CASSYSERFETQYF. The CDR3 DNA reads TGTGCCAGCAGTTACTCTGAACGGTTTGAGACCCAGTACTTC.

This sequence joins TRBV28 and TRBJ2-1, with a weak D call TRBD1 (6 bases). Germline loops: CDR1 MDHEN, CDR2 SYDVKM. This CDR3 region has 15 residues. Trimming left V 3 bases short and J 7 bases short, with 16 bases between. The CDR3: CASSLVPGVVNEQFF. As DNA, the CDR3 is TGTGCCAGCAGTTTGGTGCCAGGGGTGGTAAATGAGCAGTTCTTC.

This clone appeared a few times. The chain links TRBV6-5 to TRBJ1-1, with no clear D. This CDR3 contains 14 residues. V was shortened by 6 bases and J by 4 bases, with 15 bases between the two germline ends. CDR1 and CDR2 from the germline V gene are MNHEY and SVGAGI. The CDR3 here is CASSPRGWGTEAFF. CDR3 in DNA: TGTGCCAGCAGCCCCCGGGGTTGGGGCACTGAAGCTTTCTTT.

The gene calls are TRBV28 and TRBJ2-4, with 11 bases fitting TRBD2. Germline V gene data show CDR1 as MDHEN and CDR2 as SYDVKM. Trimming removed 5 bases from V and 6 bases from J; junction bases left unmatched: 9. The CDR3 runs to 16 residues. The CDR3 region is CASSTSGTSGINIQYF. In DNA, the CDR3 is TGTGCCAGCAGTACTTCCGGGACTAGCGGAATAAACATTCAGTACTTC.

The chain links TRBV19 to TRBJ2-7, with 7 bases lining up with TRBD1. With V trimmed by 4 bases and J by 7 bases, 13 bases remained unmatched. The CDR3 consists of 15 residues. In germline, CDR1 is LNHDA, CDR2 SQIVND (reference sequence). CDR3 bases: TGTGCCAGTAGTACCCGACAGGGTGGATCGAGTGAGCAGTACTTC. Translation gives CASSTRQGGSSEQYF.

The CDR3: CASSGRGDEQFF. Written as DNA, the CDR3 is TGTGCCAGCAGCGGCCGGGGTGATGAGCAGTTCTTC. The rearrangement uses TRBV9 and TRBJ2-1, with TRBD2 as a possible D gene (5 bases). V lost 3 bases and J 8 bases, leaving 9 bases between the germline ends. The CDR3 length is 12 residues. Germline lookup yields CDR1 SGDLS and CDR2 YYNGEE.